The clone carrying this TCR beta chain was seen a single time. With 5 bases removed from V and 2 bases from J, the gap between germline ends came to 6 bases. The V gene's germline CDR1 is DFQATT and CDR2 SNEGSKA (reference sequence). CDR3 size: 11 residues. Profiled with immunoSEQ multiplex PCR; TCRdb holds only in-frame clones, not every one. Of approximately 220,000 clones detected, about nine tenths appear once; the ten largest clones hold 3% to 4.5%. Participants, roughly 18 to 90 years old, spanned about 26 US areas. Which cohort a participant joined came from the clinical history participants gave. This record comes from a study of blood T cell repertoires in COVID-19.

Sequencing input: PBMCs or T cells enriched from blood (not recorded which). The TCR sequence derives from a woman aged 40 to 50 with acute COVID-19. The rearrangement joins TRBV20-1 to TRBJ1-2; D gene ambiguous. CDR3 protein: CSAPQNYGYTF. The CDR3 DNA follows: TGCAGTGCTCCACAGAACTATGGCTACACCTTC.